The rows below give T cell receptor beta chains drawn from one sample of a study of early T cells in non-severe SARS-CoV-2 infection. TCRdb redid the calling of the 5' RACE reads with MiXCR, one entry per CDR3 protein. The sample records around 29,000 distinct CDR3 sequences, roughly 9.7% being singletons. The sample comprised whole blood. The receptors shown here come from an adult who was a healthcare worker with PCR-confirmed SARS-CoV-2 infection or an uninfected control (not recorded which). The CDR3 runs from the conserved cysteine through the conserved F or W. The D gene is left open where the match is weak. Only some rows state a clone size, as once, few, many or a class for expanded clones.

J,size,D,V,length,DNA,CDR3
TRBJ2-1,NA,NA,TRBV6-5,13,TGTGCCAGCAGTTACCGACCCTACAATGAGCAGTTCTTC,CASSYRPYNEQFF
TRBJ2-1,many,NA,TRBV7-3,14,TGTGCCAGCAGCCCGCAGCAGGGGTACAATGAGCAGTTCTTC,CASSPQQGYNEQFF
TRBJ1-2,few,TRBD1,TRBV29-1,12,TGCAGCGTTGAAGGACAGGGGAATGGCTACACCTTC,CSVEGQGNGYTF
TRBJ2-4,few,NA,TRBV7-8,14,TGTGCCAGCAGCTTACAGGGGGGCCAAAACATTCAGTACTTC,CASSLQGGQNIQYF
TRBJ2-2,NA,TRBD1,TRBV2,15,TGTGCCAGCAGTGTAGCCAGGGGGCGAACCGGGGAGCTGTTTTTT,CASSVARGRTGELFF
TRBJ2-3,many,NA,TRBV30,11,TGTGCCTGGAGTAGCTCAGATACGCAGTATTTT,CAWSSSDTQYF
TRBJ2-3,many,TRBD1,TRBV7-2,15,TGTGCCAGCAGCTTTACAGGGGGGAGCACAGATACGCAGTATTTT,CASSFTGGSTDTQYF
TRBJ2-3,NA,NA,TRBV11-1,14,TGTGCCAGCAGCTTAGGGCAGGACCCAGATACGCAGTATTTT,CASSLGQDPDTQYF
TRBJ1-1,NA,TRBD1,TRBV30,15,TGTGCCTGGAGTTCGGCAGGGGGCATAGGCACTGAAGCTTTCTTT,CAWSSAGGIGTEAFF
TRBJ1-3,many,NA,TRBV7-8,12,TGTGCCAGCAGCTTAGTTCCAAACACCATATATTTT,CASSLVPNTIYF
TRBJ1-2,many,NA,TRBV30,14,TGTGCCTGGAGTGTACCCGGACAGCCTTATGGCTACACCTTC,CAWSVPGQPYGYTF
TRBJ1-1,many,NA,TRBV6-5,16,TGTGCCAGCAGTTACTGGACATCGGGGAAGAACACTGAAGCTTTCTTT,CASSYWTSGKNTEAFF
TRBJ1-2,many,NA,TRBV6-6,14,TGTGCCAGCAGTTACTATAGCAGAACCTATGGCTACACCTTC,CASSYYSRTYGYTF
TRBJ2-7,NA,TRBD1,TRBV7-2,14,TGTGCCAGCAGCCCGCAGGGGGTGTTGTACGAGCAGTACTTC,CASSPQGVLYEQYF
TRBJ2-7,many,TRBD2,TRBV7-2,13,TGTGCCAGCAGAACTAGCGGGGCGTACGAGCAGTACTTC,CASRTSGAYEQYF
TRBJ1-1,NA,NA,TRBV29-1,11,TGCAGCGTCGCCTCCGGGCCTGAGGTTTTCTTT,CSVASGPEVFF
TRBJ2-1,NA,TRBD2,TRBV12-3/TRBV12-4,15,TGTGCCAGCAGTCTCAGACTAGCGTACTACAATGAGCAGTTCTTC,CASSLRLAYYNEQFF
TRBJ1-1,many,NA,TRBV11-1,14,TGTGCCAGCAGCTTAGCGCTGGGGAACACTGAAGCTTTCTTT,CASSLALGNTEAFF
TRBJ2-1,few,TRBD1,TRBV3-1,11,TGTGCCAGCAGCCTCCGGACAGGGAAGTTCTTC,CASSLRTGKFF
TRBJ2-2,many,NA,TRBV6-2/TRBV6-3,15,TGTGCCAGCAGTTACGGAGACCGGGGGTCCGGGGAGCTGTTTTTT,CASSYGDRGSGELFF
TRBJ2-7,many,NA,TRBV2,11,TGTGCCAGCAGCCAAAGTGATGAGCAGTACTTC,CASSQSDEQYF
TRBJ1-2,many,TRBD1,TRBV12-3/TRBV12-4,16,TGTGCCAGCAGCACATGGGGACAGGGAGGTTGGTATGGCTACACCTTC,CASSTWGQGGWYGYTF
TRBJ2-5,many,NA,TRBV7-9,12,TGTGCCAGCACCCCGACTTCGGAGACCCAGTACTTC,CASTPTSETQYF
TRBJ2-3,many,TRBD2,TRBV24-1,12,TGTGCCACCAGCGATGGGACTAGTAAGCCGCATTTT,CATSDGTSKPHF
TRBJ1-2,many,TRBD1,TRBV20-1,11,TGCAGTGCCAGGGACAGGCTGGGCTACACCTTC,CSARDRLGYTF
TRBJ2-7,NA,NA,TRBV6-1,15,TGTGCCAGCAGTACAACAGGGAAGAGCTCCTACGAGCAGTACTTC,CASSTTGKSSYEQYF
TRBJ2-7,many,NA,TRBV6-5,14,TGTGCCAGCAGTTACTCGACCACTTCCTACGAGCAGTACTTC,CASSYSTTSYEQYF
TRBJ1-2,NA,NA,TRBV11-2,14,TGTGCCAGCAGCAGATCGGGGGGTAAGAGCGGCTACACCTTC,CASSRSGGKSGYTF
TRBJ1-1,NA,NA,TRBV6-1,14,TGTGCCAGCAATACCGGGGATATGAACACTGAAGCTTTCTTT,CASNTGDMNTEAFF
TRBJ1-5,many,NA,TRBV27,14,TGTGCCAGCCGCAGGGGCGAAAGCAATCAGCCCCAGCATTTT,CASRRGESNQPQHF
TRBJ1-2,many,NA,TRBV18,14,TGTGCCAGCTCACCACCGCTAATGACTTATGGCTACACCTTC,CASSPPLMTYGYTF
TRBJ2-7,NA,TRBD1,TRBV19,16,TGTGCCAGTAGTATAATGCCCGCAGGGGGCGGTTACGAGCAGTACTTC,CASSIMPAGGGYEQYF
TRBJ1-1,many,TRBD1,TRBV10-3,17,TGTGCCATCAGTGAGGCTGCGCAGGGGGCTTCGAACACTGAAGCTTTCTTT,CAISEAAQGASNTEAFF
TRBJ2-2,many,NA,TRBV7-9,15,TGTGCCAGCAGCCCCCAGTCGGCGAACACCGGGGAGCTGTTTTTT,CASSPQSANTGELFF
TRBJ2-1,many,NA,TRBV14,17,TGTGCCAGCAGCCAAAACCAGGGAACGAATCGTTATCATGAGCAGTTCTTC,CASSQNQGTNRYHEQFF
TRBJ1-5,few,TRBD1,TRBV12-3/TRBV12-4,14,TGTGCCAGCAGTTGGGACAGGGGGGGTCAGCCCCAGCATTTT,CASSWDRGGQPQHF
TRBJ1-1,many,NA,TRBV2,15,TGTGCCAGCAGTGCACAGGGAGGGATAAACACTGAAGCTTTCTTT,CASSAQGGINTEAFF
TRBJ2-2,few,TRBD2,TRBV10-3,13,TGTGCCAGCGGACCGGGAGGCACCGGGGAGCTGTTTTTT,CASGPGGTGELFF
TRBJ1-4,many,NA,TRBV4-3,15,TGCGCCAGCAGCCAAGTTAGTCAGGGTAATGAAAAACTGTTTTTT,CASSQVSQGNEKLFF
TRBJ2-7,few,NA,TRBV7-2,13,TGTGCCAGCAGCGACACCTTAGTGGACGAGCAGTACTTC,CASSDTLVDEQYF